The entry below gives a single TCR beta chain sequence along with its context. The data are from a study of beta chain features in type 1 diabetes. The study reverse transcribed the entire isolated RNA, so it sequenced expressed TCRB transcripts. About 3.4 million reads on average were seen across naive, central memory and regulatory T cell samples. Produced via immunoSEQ multiplex PCR; TCRdb's table is partial and in-frame only. The repertoire includes 300,000 to 350,000 clones, 14% of them detected once, and about 6.7% sits in the top ten. CDR1 is PRHDT, CDR2 FYEKMQ, per germline (reference sequence). CDR3 length equals 15 residues. Trimming took 3 bases from V and 7 from J; bases not matched to a gene: 11.

This rearrangement joins TRBV13 to TRBJ2-5, with 7 bases aligning to TRBD2. Sequenced: central memory CD4+ T cells from blood. The receptor comes from a man aged 25 to 45 in good health. This CDR3 reads CASSFKRGGVGTQYF. The CDR3 region has the DNA TGTGCCAGCAGCTTTAAGCGGGGCGGCGTGGGGACCCAGTACTTC. Full variable domain (remainder filled in from reference TRBV13 and TRBJ2-5): AAGVIQSPRHLIKEKRETATLKCYPIPRHDTVYWYQQGPGQDPQFLISFYEKMQSDKGSIPDRFSAQQFSDYHSELNMSSLELGDSALYFCASSFKRGGVGTQYFGPGTRLLVL.